The clone carrying this T cell receptor (beta chain) was seen ten or more times. This record belongs to a study of blood T cell repertoires in COVID-19. Whole-study context: The study drew acute and convalescent COVID-19 samples from the United States, Italy and Spain. Nucleic acid was either cDNA or gDNA, and it came from T cells, B-cell-depleted T cells, or PBMCs.

Authors' analysis steps: Counts of nucleated cells, estimated from reference gene primer amplification, were obtained. Profiling relied on immunoSEQ multiplex PCR, and the TCRdb table lists in-frame clones only, not all of them. V, J and clone size were drawn from that table, and D and trimming were deduced from the DNA. The sample comprises about 240,000 clones, roughly four fifths of which are singletons, and 4% to 5% rests with the top ten. V lost 4 bases and J lost 3; bases outside the gene matches: 8. The CDR3 covers 16 residues. The V gene's germline CDR1 is SNHLY and CDR2 FYNNEI. This chain links TRBV2 with TRBJ2-3; TRBD2 matches at 9 bases. Material: peripheral blood. This TCR came from a woman in her 70s with acute or convalescent COVID-19. The CDR3 nucleotides are TGTGCCAGCAGTGGACTAGGAGCGGGGGGTACAGATACGCAGTATTTT. It is translated as CASSGLGAGGTDTQYF.